A selection of T cell receptor beta chains follows, all from one sample in a study of T cell changes during pregnancy in multiple sclerosis. Some clones are missing from TCRdb's copy, which holds only in-frame ones; the method was immunoSEQ multiplex PCR. Counted here are some 110,000 clones, about 90% occurring once; the ten biggest clones make up approximately 1.5%. This material consisted of peripheral blood, taken before pregnancy. The receptors shown here come from a female donor with multiple sclerosis, enrolled in a pregnancy study. CDR3s include the opening cysteine and the closing phenylalanine or tryptophan. A D gene is named only where the DNA matches it firmly. Some rows have no size entry. The others give once, few or many, or a class for an expanded clone.

V	D	size	J	DNA	CDR3
TRBV6-6	TRBD1	.	TRBJ1-5	TGTGCCAGCAGTTACGGGACAGGGGAGGGCAATCAGCCCCAGCATTTT	CASSYGTGEGNQPQHF
TRBV18	TRBD1	.	TRBJ1-1	TGTGCCAGCTCACCGGCCCTTCGAAGCCAGGGGGCCGCTGAAGCTTTCTTT	CASSPALRSQGAAEAFF
TRBV19	TRBD1	.	TRBJ2-2	TGTGCCAGTAGCAGGACAGGGTTTACCGGGGAGCTGTTTTTT	CASSRTGFTGELFF
TRBV7-8	.	.	TRBJ1-5	TGTGCCAGCAGCTTAGAACAGGTCAATAGCAATCAGCCCCAGCATTTT	CASSLEQVNSNQPQHF
TRBV5-4	TRBD1	.	TRBJ1-2	TGTGCCAGCAGCTTGGGAGGACAGGGAGATCAGGCCCGCTTC	CASSLGGQGDQARF
TRBV19	TRBD1	.	TRBJ2-2	TGTGCCAGTAGTTCTAGACAGGGATACACCGGGGAGCTGTTTTTT	CASSSRQGYTGELFF
TRBV19	.	.	TRBJ1-5	TGTGCCAGTAGTATAGGACAGATGGGTCACCAGCCCCAGCATTTT	CASSIGQMGHQPQHF
TRBV7-2	.	.	TRBJ2-7	TGTGCCAGCAGCTTACTAGTTAGGGGTTACGAGCAGTACTTC	CASSLLVRGYEQYF
TRBV29-1	.	.	TRBJ2-2	TGCAGCGTTGGGAGGTATACCGGGGAGCTGTTTTTT	CSVGRYTGELFF
TRBV28	TRBD1	.	TRBJ2-5	TGTGCCAGCAGTTTCGACAGGGTAAAGACCCAGTACTTC	CASSFDRVKTQYF
TRBV7-3	.	few	TRBJ2-2	TGTGCCAGCAGCTTAAGTAGCACCGGGGAGCTGTTTTTT	CASSLSSTGELFF
TRBV30	.	.	TRBJ1-2	TGTGCCTGGAGTGTCACCAGGTTGGAAGGCTACACCTTC	CAWSVTRLEGYTF
TRBV5-4	.	.	TRBJ2-7	TGTGCCAGCAGCTTGGACAGCTACTCCTACGAGCAGTACTTC	CASSLDSYSYEQYF
TRBV7-6	.	.	TRBJ2-3	TGTGCCAGCAGCTTTGACAGGAACACAGATACGCAGTATTTT	CASSFDRNTDTQYF
TRBV5-6	TRBD2	.	TRBJ2-3	TGTGCCAGCAGCTATGATAGCGGGAACACAGATACGCAGTATTTT	CASSYDSGNTDTQYF
TRBV2	.	.	TRBJ2-1	TGTGCCAGCAGGGAGGGCTCCCCCTACAATGAGCAGTTCTTC	CASREGSPYNEQFF
TRBV5-4	.	.	TRBJ2-2	TGTGCCAGCAGCTTATTTCAGGGGAACACCGGGGAGCTGTTTTTT	CASSLFQGNTGELFF
TRBV28	TRBD2	few	TRBJ2-5	TGTGCCAGCAGTTTATGGCGCGGGAGGCAAGAGACCCAGTACTTC	CASSLWRGRQETQYF
TRBV11-2	.	.	TRBJ2-7	TGTGCCAGCAGCCCTGACTCCGCCTACGAGCAGTACTTC	CASSPDSAYEQYF
TRBV27	.	.	TRBJ1-2	TGTGCCACCCGGGGAGCAGAATTGGTCTATGGCTACACCTTC	CATRGAELVYGYTF
TRBV6-5	TRBD2	.	TRBJ2-7	TGTGCCAGCAGTTACGGGGCCAGCGGGAGTACTTACGAGCAGTACTTC	CASSYGASGSTYEQYF
TRBV18	.	.	TRBJ2-2	TGTGCCAGCTCACCACCCGGGGTCCCCTTTAAGCTGTTTTTT	CASSPPGVPFKLFF
TRBV7-8	TRBD1	.	TRBJ2-7	TGTGCCAGCAGCTTAGCGCGATTGGGGACAGGGATCTCCTACGAGCAGTACTTC	CASSLARLGTGISYEQYF
TRBV5-1	TRBD2	few	TRBJ2-7	TGCGCCAGCAGCGAAGGACTAGGGATTTCCTACGAGCAGTACTTC	CASSEGLGISYEQYF
TRBV2	.	.	TRBJ1-6	TGTGCCAGCAGTGAAGGTACCGGGACACTGAATTCACCCCTCCACTTT	CASSEGTGTLNSPLHF
TRBV4-3	TRBD1	.	TRBJ1-2	TGCGCCAGTACATCGCCGGGACAGGGGGCGGGCGGCTACACCTTC	CASTSPGQGAGGYTF
TRBV2	TRBD1	.	TRBJ1-3	TGTGCCAGCAGTGTTCTGCAGGGGGCCTCTGGAAACACCATATATTTT	CASSVLQGASGNTIYF
TRBV4-3	TRBD1	.	TRBJ1-1	TGCGCCAGCAGCCAAGAGGTCTGGGGGACAGCTGAAGCTTTCTTT	CASSQEVWGTAEAFF
TRBV9	.	once	TRBJ1-3	TGTGCCAGCAGCGTAGGAGGCGGGTACATATATTTT	CASSVGGGYIYF
TRBV6-1	.	.	TRBJ1-6	TGTGCCAGCAGTCAAGACAGGTCCACGGCGTATAATTCACCCCTCCACTTT	CASSQDRSTAYNSPLHF
TRBV2	TRBD1	once	TRBJ2-2	TGTGCCAGCAGAAGACCGGGACAGCGTTTTAACACCGGGGAGCTGTTTTTT	CASRRPGQRFNTGELFF
TRBV5-8	TRBD1	once	TRBJ1-5	TGTGCCAGCACAGGGGGCCGCGGTTTGGATCAGCCCCAGCATTTT	CASTGGRGLDQPQHF